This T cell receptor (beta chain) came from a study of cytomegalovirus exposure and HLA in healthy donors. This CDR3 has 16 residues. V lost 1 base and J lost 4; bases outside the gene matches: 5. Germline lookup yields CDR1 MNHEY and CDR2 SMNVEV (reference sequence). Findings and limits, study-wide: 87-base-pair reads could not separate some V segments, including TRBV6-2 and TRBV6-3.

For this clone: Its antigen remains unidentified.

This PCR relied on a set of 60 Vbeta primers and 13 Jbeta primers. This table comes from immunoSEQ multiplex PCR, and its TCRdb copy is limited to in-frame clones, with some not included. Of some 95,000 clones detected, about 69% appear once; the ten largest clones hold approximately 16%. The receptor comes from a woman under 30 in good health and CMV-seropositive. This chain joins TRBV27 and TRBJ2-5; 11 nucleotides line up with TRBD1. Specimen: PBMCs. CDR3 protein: CASSLWWDRGTETQYF. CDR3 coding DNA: TGTGCCAGCAGTTTATGGTGGGACAGGGGGACAGAGACCCAGTACTTC.